What follows are 26 T cell receptor beta chains derived from one specimen sequenced in a study of blood T cells in healthy people across ages. PCR was performed a second time for 7 to 11 cycles using a sample-barcoded 5' primer and a J-beta primer mix. TCRdb passed the 5' RACE reads through MiXCR, listing each CDR3 protein once. There are under 750,000 distinct CDR3 sequences in the sample; around 50% occur only once, and 20% to 25% lies in the top ten. Sequencing was done on a sample of blood. The origin of the receptors is a man at least 80 years old in good health.

This clonotype occurred many times. This clone may be a read error of a much larger clone one base away. The rearrangement joins TRBV6-5 to TRBJ2-3, with no clear D. This CDR3 is 14 amino acids long. Germline V gives CDR1 MNHEY, CDR2 SVGAGI. Trimming pared 5 bases from V and 0 bases from J, leaving 9 bases between. DNA of the CDR3: TGTGCCAGCAGTGACCGACTTAGCACAGATACGCAGTATTTT. Translated: CASSDRLSTDTQYF.

The sample holds a few counts of this clonotype. The chain carries TRBV12-3 or TRBV12-4 and TRBJ1-2; the D is unclear. The CDR3 consists of 13 residues. V lost 3 bases, J lost 7 bases, and 12 bases lay in between. The CDR3 loop is CASSFSMEVGYTF. The CDR3 DNA is TGTGCCAGCAGTTTCAGTATGGAGGTTGGCTACACCTTC.

This clonotype was seen only a few times. The chain joins TRBV7-9 to TRBJ1-5; D may be TRBD1 (5 bases). Trimming removed 5 bases at V and 9 bases at J, with 14 bases between. CDR1 is SEHNR, CDR2 FQNEAQ, per germline (reference sequence). The CDR3 consists of 13 residues. The CDR3 DNA follows: TGTGCCAGCAGCAGAGGGGCAGATCGGCCCCAGCATTTT. This encodes CASSRGADRPQHF.

This clonotype was seen a single time. The CDR3 reads CASSRKPGLELAGTQYF. Here the CDR3 DNA reads TGTGCCAGCAGCCGTAAACCGGGACTAGAGTTGGCGGGTACGCAGTATTTT. This chain joins TRBV3-1 and TRBJ2-3; 8 nucleotides align to TRBD2. CDR1 and CDR2 from the germline V gene are LGHDT and YNNKEL (reference sequence). The V segment lost 4 bases and the J segment 8 bases; nucleotides outside the gene matches: 17. The CDR3 covers 17 residues.

J is TRBJ2-2 and V is TRBV5-1, with a weak D call TRBD2 (6 bases). Germline CDR1 and CDR2: SGHRS and YFSETQ. Trimming took off 5 bases at V and 2 bases at J, with 10 bases between the two ends. This CDR3 is 14 amino acids long. CDR3 region: CASRDSGNTGELFF. CDR3 bases: TGCGCCAGCAGAGATAGCGGAAACACCGGGGAGCTGTTTTTT.

V and J are TRBV4-1 and TRBJ1-1; a possible D gene is TRBD1 (5 bases). Trimming took off 0 bases at V and 4 bases at J, with 15 bases between the two ends. CDR3 length equals 16 residues. CDR1 is MGHRA, CDR2 YSYEKL, per germline. As DNA, the CDR3 is TGCGCCAGCAGCCAAGATGCGAGGGGAGGAGGCACTGAAGCTTTCTTT. This translates into CASSQDARGGGTEAFF.

A few counts support this clonotype. V gene TRBV11-3 combines with J gene TRBJ1-5; tentative D call: TRBD1 (5 bases). Trimming stripped 1 base from V and 0 bases from J, with 13 bases between. CDR3 length: 17 residues. Germline CDR1 reads SGHNT; CDR2 reads YENEEA. CDR3 in amino acids: CASSLAGVDYSNQPQHF. DNA for the CDR3: TGTGCCAGCAGCTTAGCGGGGGTGGACTATAGCAATCAGCCCCAGCATTTT.

The sample holds a few counts of this clonotype. The CDR3 DNA reads as TGTGCCAGCAGTTGGGGGGGCGGCGAAAATCAGCCCCAGCATTTT. Translating gives CASSWGGGENQPQHF. This sequence joins TRBV5-5 and TRBJ1-5, with D tentatively TRBD1 (6 bases). The CDR3 totals 15 residues. Germline assignment: CDR1 SGHKS and CDR2 YYEKEE (reference sequence). Trimming pared 5 bases from V and 4 bases from J, leaving 16 bases between.

This clonotype was picked up many times. The chain has TRBV4-2 and TRBJ2-1; D gene unclear. Germline CDR1 reads LGHNA; CDR2 reads YNFKEQ. V was clipped by 1 base and J by 2 bases, with 12 bases between them. This CDR3 is built from 16 residues. The CDR3 nucleotides are TGTGCCAGCAGCCAAGGGGTAGGAAGGGCCTACAATGAGCAGTTCTTC. Its translation is CASSQGVGRAYNEQFF.

The J gene is TRBJ2-1, the V gene TRBV5-1; TRBD2 aligns across 13 bases. The germline V gene has CDR1 SGHRS and CDR2 YFSETQ. The V segment lost 8 bases and the J segment 5 bases; nucleotides outside the gene matches: 16. The CDR3 has 18 residues. CDR3 nucleotide sequence: TGCGCCAGTAGCCCCCGCTGGGCCGGGACTAGCGGGAACAATGAGCAGTTCTTC. Amino acid sequence: CASSPRWAGTSGNNEQFF.

As concerns this clonotype: At one boundary the junction diverges from the germline segment, which might be a read error. This sequence joins TRBV4-2 and TRBJ2-1; maybe TRBD2 (5 bases). Germline V gene sequence: CDR1 LGHNA, CDR2 YNFKEQ. The CDR3 has 14 amino acids. The CDR3 region is CAGSQDRGPGEQFF. The CDR3 DNA reads TGTGCCGGCAGCCAAGATCGCGGTCCGGGAGAGCAGTTCTTC.

This chain uses TRBV6-2 or TRBV6-3 with TRBJ1-6; D not resolved. Germline V lookup: CDR1 MNHEY, CDR2 SVGEGT. Trimming left V 8 bases short and J 10 bases short, with 21 bases between. The CDR3 totals 15 residues. DNA of the CDR3: TGTGCCAGCGGTGACTTTGTACCGCGGGAGTCACCCCTCCACTTT. Amino acid sequence: CASGDFVPRESPLHF.

The rearrangement joins TRBV29-1 to TRBJ2-7; weak D call: TRBD2 (5 bases). The CDR3 consists of 12 residues. Germline assignment: CDR1 SQVTM and CDR2 ANQGSEA. Deletions cut 4 bases from V and 3 bases from J, with 10 bases between. The CDR3 DNA follows: TGCAGCGTTGGTTCGACTAACTACGAGCAGTACTTC. This codes for CSVGSTNYEQYF.

The V and J genes are TRBV6-5 and TRBJ2-5; D is possibly TRBD2 (6 bases). CDR3 length equals 15 residues. Germline V CDR1 and CDR2: MNHEY, SVGAGI. Trimming left V 5 bases short and J 4 bases short, with 17 bases between. The CDR3 loop is CASSGRTTNLETQYF. CDR3 in DNA: TGTGCCAGCAGTGGGAGGACAACAAACCTAGAGACCCAGTACTTC.

Here the CDR3 reads CAISAGGMKNEKLFF. Here the CDR3 DNA reads TGTGCCATCAGTGCTGGGGGGATGAAGAATGAAAAACTGTTTTTT. The chain couples TRBV10-3 to TRBJ1-4; a possible D gene is TRBD1 (5 bases). The CDR3 has 15 residues. V was pared by 4 bases and J by 5 bases, with 14 bases between. The germline CDR1 and CDR2 sequences are ENHRY and SYGVKD.

The chain carries TRBV6-1 and TRBJ2-3; D unresolved. Looked up from germline, CDR1 is MNHNS and CDR2 is SASEGT. The V gene lost 4 bases and the J gene lost 2 bases, with 7 bases spanning the gap. This CDR3 has 13 residues. DNA for the CDR3: TGTGCCAGCAGTGGCTTTGTCACAGATACGCAGTATTTT. This codes for CASSGFVTDTQYF.

The rearrangement uses TRBV6-2 or TRBV6-3 and TRBJ2-5; D may be TRBD1 or TRBD2 (5 bases each). V was cut by 6 bases and J by 1 base, with 21 bases left in between. CDR1 and CDR2 from the germline V gene are MNHEY and SVGEGT. This CDR3 contains 17 residues. CDR3: CASRAAGYGGTQETQYF. DNA of the CDR3: TGTGCCAGCAGGGCCGCTGGTTATGGGGGTACCCAAGAGACCCAGTACTTC.

The chain is built from TRBV5-1 and TRBJ2-7, with unresolved D. The germline gives CDR1 SGHRS, CDR2 YFSETQ. Trimming removed 0 bases from V and 5 bases from J, with 3 bases in between. CDR3 length: 11 amino acids. The CDR3 nucleotides are TGCGCCAGCAGCTTGGAACACGAGCAGTACTTC. Its translation: CASSLEHEQYF.

This clonotype was detected only a few times. Here the CDR3 reads CASSKEPRETQYF. The CDR3 DNA is TGTGCCAGCAGCAAAGAACCCCGAGAGACCCAGTACTTC. The chain has TRBV21-1 and TRBJ2-5. TRBV21-1 is shown as a pseudogene. The CDR3 has 13 amino acids.

This clonotype was seen many times. J is TRBJ2-4 and V is TRBV6-5; D is possibly TRBD1 (5 bases). With 5 bases removed from V and 13 bases from J, the gap between germline ends came to 18 bases. Germline CDR1 reads MNHEY; CDR2 reads SVGAGI. This CDR3 has 13 residues. CDR3: CASSQTRTWPQYF. The DNA of the CDR3 is TGTGCCAGCAGTCAAACCCGGACATGGCCACAGTACTTC.

This clonotype was recorded at least ten times. The chain joins TRBV3-1 to TRBJ2-5; D gene unclear. The CDR3 consists of 14 residues. Trimming removed 2 bases from V and 5 bases from J, with 12 bases in between. Germline V CDR1 and CDR2: LGHDT, YNNKEL (reference sequence). The CDR3 nucleotides are TGTGCCAGCAGCCAATTTTTAGGTTTGGAGACCCAGTACTTC. It yields the protein CASSQFLGLETQYF.

The V and J genes are TRBV20-1 and TRBJ1-1; D is possibly TRBD1 (6 bases). The V end lost 5 bases, the J end lost 5 bases, and 9 bases lay between the germline ends. Germline V gene sequence: CDR1 DFQATT, CDR2 SNEGSKA (reference sequence). This CDR3 region has 11 residues. The CDR3 sequence is CSAYRVTEAFF. DNA for the CDR3: TGCAGTGCTTACAGGGTTACTGAAGCTTTCTTT.

The chain couples TRBV3-2 to TRBJ2-7. TRBV3-2 is described as a pseudogene. The CDR3 has 10 residues. CDR3 region: CAGPIYEQYF. The DNA for the CDR3 is TGTGCCGGACCGATTTACGAGCAGTACTTC.

This clonotype came up a few times. This sequence joins TRBV5-1 and TRBJ2-6; D unclear. Germline V gene sequence: CDR1 SGHRS, CDR2 YFSETQ. CDR3 length equals 19 residues. Trimming cost V 0 bases and J 1 base, with 17 bases left between them. CDR3 loop: CASSLELVPRFSGANVLTF. The CDR3 DNA reads as TGCGCCAGCAGCTTGGAGTTAGTTCCCAGGTTTTCTGGGGCCAACGTCCTGACTTTC.

This clonotype was recorded a few times. Here the CDR3 reads CASSGTVPNYGYTF. In nucleotides, the CDR3 is TGTGCCAGCAGTGGGACAGTTCCTAACTATGGCTACACCTTC. The genes are TRBV25-1 and TRBJ1-2; perhaps TRBD1 as D (6 bases). Germline V gene lookup returns CDR1 MGHDK and CDR2 SYGVNS. The CDR3 spans 14 residues. The germline V and J ends were trimmed by 4 bases and 0 bases, with 9 bases remaining between them.

There are a few counts of this clonotype. This chain connects TRBV6-2 or TRBV6-3 to TRBJ2-5; TRBD1 matches at 7 bases. The CDR3 is made up of 15 amino acids. Trimming at V came to 5 bases and at J to 4 bases, leaving 10 bases not matched to a gene. CDR1 is MNHEY and CDR2 is SVGEGT in the germline V gene. Here the CDR3 reads CASSPPDRVGETQYF. For the CDR3, the DNA is TGTGCCAGCAGTCCTCCCGACAGGGTCGGAGAGACCCAGTACTTC.